The clone carrying this T cell receptor gamma chain was seen only a few times. Its antigen is currently unknown. Other DNA sequences within the sample encode an identical CDR3. Sequences come from RNA converted to cDNA by reverse transcription. Multiplex PCR used pooled V-gene forward primers and a constant-region reverse primer to amplify CDR3s. TCRdb reran clone calling via CATT on the multiplex PCR reads. The sample carries roughly 24,000 gamma-chain clones, roughly 13% recorded once. These data originate in a study of Vδ1+ human thymocytes. Study outcomes and limitations: Thymic TRG and TRD repertoires appeared highly polyclonal.

Germline V gene sequence: CDR1 VENAVY, CDR2 YDSYNSRV. The CDR3 is made up of 14 amino acids. V shed 0 bases and J 6 bases; nucleotides not matched to a gene: 4. This chain connects TRGV8 to TRGJP2. The sequencing input was Vdelta1+ gamma-delta thymocytes from the thymus. Regarding subset: FACS-sorted CD3+ TCRalphabeta- TCRVdelta1+ TCRVdelta2- thymocytes. The sequence was collected from a child less than two years old who had congenital heart surgery. The CDR3 nucleotides read TGTGCCACCTGGGATAGGGGTGGTGATTGGATCAAGACGTTT. It yields the protein CATWDRGGDWIKTF.